A single T cell receptor beta chain is shown here with its context. No antigen is known for it. This entry belongs to a study of sequential checkpoint blockade in melanoma. Background on the study: After both sequences, patients received maintenance nivolumab. Matched biopsies came pretreatment and at week 13 for about 24 patients. Study outcomes and limitations: PD-L1 staining and CD8+ counts, not mutational load, tracked tumor T-cell clonality. For nivolumab-first patients, baseline tumor clonality was associated with response.

Assay: immunoSEQ multiplex PCR; the TCRdb copy retains only in-frame clones and omits some. Found here are more than 10,000 clones, roughly 28% of them singletons; the top ten hold about 24%. Treatment: randomized to nivolumab then ipilimumab (arm A) or the reverse (arm B). The starting material was tumor tissue (inferred from file names), obtained from a patient given nivolumab and ipilimumab in sequence. The TCR comes from a human donor with melanoma.

CDR3 region: CSVRDRGRGETQYF. The CDR3 nucleotides read TGCAGCGTTAGAGACAGGGGGCGCGGGGAGACCCAGTACTTC. This chain joins TRBV29-1 and TRBJ2-5, with 10 nucleotides matching TRBD1. V was clipped by 5 bases and J by 5 bases; unmatched bases: 8. The CDR3 contains 14 residues. Germline CDR1 is SQVTM and CDR2 is ANQGSEA.